One and the same sample provided the 3 T cell receptor beta chains below, sequenced in a study of blood T cell repertoires in COVID-19. Assay used: immunoSEQ multiplex PCR; TCRdb lists only in-frame clones, some missing. The sample holds fewer than 200,000 clones, around 85% seen once. Sequenced: peripheral blood. Receptors originate from a man aged 70-80 years with active or convalescent COVID-19.

This rearrangement joins TRBV30 to TRBJ2-7, with D possibly TRBD1 on 5 matching bases. Germline CDR1 GTSNPN, CDR2 SVGIG (reference sequence). The CDR3 sequence is 13 residues long. The V end was cut by 2 bases, the J end by 1 base, with 9 bases between. CDR3 sequence reads: CAWSRQSSYEQYF. DNA of the CDR3: TGTGCCTGGAGTCGACAGAGTTCCTACGAGCAGTACTTC.

The rearrangement links TRBV7-9 to TRBJ1-4, with D tentatively TRBD1 (6 bases). The CDR3 spans 14 residues. Trimming took off 3 bases at V and 6 bases at J, with 11 bases between the two ends. In germline, CDR1 is SEHNR, CDR2 FQNEAQ (reference sequence). In DNA form, the CDR3 reads TGTGCCAGCAGCTTCCCAGGGGCCCATGAAAAACTGTTTTTT. This sequence encodes CASSFPGAHEKLFF.

A few counts support this clone. This chain joins TRBV7-2 and TRBJ2-7; perhaps TRBD1 as D (6 bases). Deletions cut 6 bases from V and 2 bases from J, with 17 bases between. The V gene's germline CDR1 is SGHTA and CDR2 FQGNSA. This CDR3 contains 15 residues. The CDR3: CASSSLQGRPYEQYF. For the CDR3, the DNA is TGTGCCAGCAGTTCCCTTCAGGGGCGCCCCTACGAGCAGTACTTC.